A single sample is the source of the 30 T cell receptor beta chains below, sequenced in a study of graft-versus-host responses after intestinal transplantation. Assay used: immunoSEQ multiplex PCR; TCRdb lists only in-frame clones, some missing. The sample holds some 120,000 clones, just under 95% seen once. Antigens for these TCRs are unknown. The sample here was unstimulated CD8+ T cells sorted from spleen or lymph node cells, taken before transplant. These receptors came from a human donor who was the organ donor for an intestinal transplant.

The rearrangement joins TRBV9 to TRBJ2-3; 15 bases are a match to TRBD2. Germline assignment: CDR1 SGDLS and CDR2 YYNGEE. This CDR3 is built from 20 residues. V was clipped by 4 bases and J by 4 bases; unmatched bases: 16. In nucleotides, the CDR3 is TGTGCCAGCAGCTACACCACCGGGACTAGCGGGAGGATGGGGCCAGATACGCAGTATTTT. Protein sequence: CASSYTTGTSGRMGPDTQYF. Full variable domain (missing parts from reference TRBV9 and TRBJ2-3): DSGVTQTPKHLITATGQRVTLRCSPRSGDLSVYWYQQSLDQGLQFLIQYYNGEERAKGNILERFSAQQFPDLHSELNLSSLELGDSALYFCASSYTTGTSGRMGPDTQYFGPGTRLTVL.

This chain uses TRBV10-3 with TRBJ2-1, with TRBD1 matching over 8 bases. The CDR3 sequence is 14 residues long. V dropped 11 bases and J dropped 4; count of bases not matched to a gene: 10. The germline gives CDR1 ENHRY, CDR2 SYGVKD. The CDR3 sequence is CAGHNGTGYNEQFF. The DNA for the CDR3 is TGTGCCGGACATAACGGGACAGGATACAATGAGCAGTTCTTC.

V gene TRBV7-9 combines with J gene TRBJ2-3; no clear D gene. The length of the CDR3 is 14 residues. CDR1 and CDR2 from the germline V gene are SEHNR and FQNEAQ (reference sequence). V shed 7 bases and J shed 0 bases, with 11 bases lying between them. The CDR3 DNA follows: TGTGCCAGCAACCAAGACACGAGCACAGATACGCAGTATTTT. It yields the protein CASNQDTSTDTQYF.

This clone was detected only a few times. This rearrangement joins TRBV6-5 to TRBJ2-7, with TRBD2 identical over 13 bases. Germline CDR1 is MNHEY and CDR2 is SVGAGI. The CDR3 is 15 amino acids. V lost 4 bases to trimming and J lost 5 bases; unmatched junction nucleotides: 5. The CDR3 is CASSLGTSGIHEQYF. CDR3 DNA sequence: TGTGCCAGCAGTTTAGGGACTAGCGGGATCCACGAGCAGTACTTC.

The rearrangement uses TRBV23-1 and TRBJ2-1; D unresolved. TRBV23-1 is an ORF for which the function is uncertain. The V end lost 0 bases, the J end lost 8 bases, and 8 bases lay between the germline ends. The CDR3 length is 13 residues. As DNA, the CDR3 is TGCGCCAGCAGTCAATCGGGTGGCGATGAGCAGTTCTTC. Translated, it gives CASSQSGGDEQFF.

The CDR3 protein is CASSQEQGARETQYF. The CDR3, as DNA: TGTGCCAGCAGCCAAGAACAGGGGGCTAGGGAGACCCAGTACTTC. This chain links TRBV4-2 with TRBJ2-5, with TRBD1 matching over 9 bases. CDR1 and CDR2 (germline): LGHNA, YNFKEQ. The trim removed 0 bases at V and 5 bases at J, leaving 4 bases unmatched. The CDR3 is 15 amino acids.

This rearrangement joins TRBV4-1 to TRBJ1-1; no firm D call. Germline CDR1 MGHRA, CDR2 YSYEKL. CDR3 length equals 12 residues. Between the trimmed V and J ends, which lost 1 base and 7 bases, there was a span of 7 bases. In DNA, the CDR3 is TGCGCCAGCAGCCAAGGGACGGTTGAAGCTTTCTTT. As protein: CASSQGTVEAFF.

The chain combines TRBV13 with TRBJ2-1, with 12 bases aligning to TRBD2. The CDR3 is 19 residues long. The V gene's germline CDR1 is PRHDT and CDR2 FYEKMQ (reference sequence). After removal of 5 bases from V and 0 bases from J, the junction contained 11 bases not matched to a gene. The CDR3 here is CASSALAGGSRYSYNEQFF. The DNA of the CDR3 is TGTGCCAGCAGCGCACTAGCGGGAGGCTCACGCTACTCCTACAATGAGCAGTTCTTC.

The rearrangement joins TRBV7-9 to TRBJ2-6; D gene unclear. Trimming cost V 2 bases and J 0 bases, with 8 bases left between them. Germline CDR1 reads SEHNR; CDR2 reads FQNEAQ (reference sequence). This CDR3 spans 16 amino acids. The CDR3 DNA reads TGTGCCAGCAGCTTAAACAGTGCCTCTGGGGCCAACGTCCTGACTTTC. This codes for CASSLNSASGANVLTF.

The rearrangement links TRBV19 to TRBJ1-2; D gene uncertain. Trimming took 3 bases from V and 6 from J, leaving 11 bases between them. This CDR3 comprises 13 residues. The V gene's germline CDR1 is LNHDA and CDR2 SQIVND (reference sequence). CDR3 DNA sequence: TGTGCCAGTAGTATGGTAGGGCAAAATGGCTACACCTTC. This codes for CASSMVGQNGYTF.

In its sample, this clone was seen once. The rearrangement joins TRBV11-2 to TRBJ2-1; 13 positions match TRBD2. The CDR3 is 19 residues long. The germline V gene encodes CDR1 SGHAT and CDR2 FQNNGV. The V gene end was trimmed by 4 bases and the J gene end by 0 bases; junction bases not matched to a gene: 9. DNA for the CDR3: TGTGCCAGCAGCTACTACGGGACTAGCGGGACCTACTCCTACAATGAGCAGTTCTTC. Translated, it gives CASSYYGTSGTYSYNEQFF.

The V and J genes are TRBV7-6 and TRBJ2-1; D remains unclear. CDR3 size: 13 residues. Germline V gene sequence: CDR1 SGHVS, CDR2 FNYEAQ. Trimming left V 1 base short and J 4 bases short, with 5 bases between. CDR3 in amino acids: CASSLDRYNEQFF. CDR3 sequence (DNA): TGTGCCAGCAGCTTAGATAGGTACAATGAGCAGTTCTTC.

A remark on this clone: A read error may account for a junction end that differs from germline. This rearrangement joins TRBV5-1 to TRBJ2-3; D unresolved. Germline V gene sequence: CDR1 SGHRS, CDR2 YFSETQ. This CDR3 comprises 16 residues. This CDR3 reads CASSLDSGLSTDMQYF. CDR3 DNA: TGCGCCAGCAGCTTGGATTCGGGTCTCAGCACAGATATGCAGTATTTT. Based on the CDR3 plus reference TRBV5-1 and TRBJ2-3, the full variable domain is KAGVTQTPRYLIKTRGQQVTLSCSPISGHRSVSWYQQTPGQGLQFLFEYFSETQRNKGNFPGRFSGRQFSNSRSEMNVSTLELGDSALYLCASSLDSGLSTDMQYFGPGTRLTVL.

The rearrangement links TRBV2 to TRBJ2-1; no reliable D call. Trimming took off 4 bases at V and 9 bases at J, with 16 bases between the two ends. Germline assignment: CDR1 SNHLY and CDR2 FYNNEI. CDR3 length equals 14 residues. Written as DNA, the CDR3 is TGTGCCAGCAGTGTAGAGGTCTACGGGCGTGAGCAGTTCTTC. This gives the protein CASSVEVYGREQFF.

This clone appeared once. V and J are TRBV4-2 and TRBJ2-5, with 11 bases matching TRBD2. The CDR3 covers 17 residues. The V segment lost 3 bases and the J segment 4 bases; nucleotides outside the gene matches: 10. CDR1 LGHNA and CDR2 YNFKEQ come from the germline V gene. CDR3 coding DNA: TGTGCCAGCAGCCATGAGAGACTAGCGGGATTACGAGAGACCCAGTACTTC. Translating it yields CASSHERLAGLRETQYF.

Notes on this clone: Other DNA sequences of this sample code for an identical CDR3. The genes are TRBV4-2 and TRBJ2-7, with 8 bases matching TRBD1. V was clipped by 0 bases and J by 1 base; unmatched bases: 2. CDR3 length: 15 amino acids. Per germline, CDR1 LGHNA and CDR2 YNFKEQ. CDR3 nucleotides: TGTGCCAGCAGCCAAGATCAGGGGGCGTCCTACGAGCAGTACTTC. Translation: CASSQDQGASYEQYF.

The chain couples TRBV4-2 to TRBJ1-2; D is perhaps TRBD1 (6 bases). Germline lookup yields CDR1 LGHNA and CDR2 YNFKEQ. With 4 bases removed from V and 5 bases from J, the gap between germline ends came to 11 bases. The CDR3 contains 13 residues. In DNA, the CDR3 is TGTGCCAGCAGCCGCACAGGGTATTATGGCTACACCTTC. Translated, it gives CASSRTGYYGYTF.

J is TRBJ2-5 and V is TRBV5-4; a weak D match, TRBD2 (5 bases). Trimming left V 0 bases short and J 2 bases short, with 14 bases between. This CDR3 has 16 amino acids. Germline V gene data show CDR1 as SGHNT and CDR2 as YYREEE (reference sequence). The CDR3 DNA sequence: TGTGCCAGCAGCTTGGCAAGGGAGTGGGAACAAGAGACCCAGTACTTC. Translation gives CASSLAREWEQETQYF.

This clone has only one observation. V usage is TRBV9 and J usage is TRBJ2-1, with D tentatively TRBD1 (6 bases). This CDR3 contains 14 residues. Germline V gene lookup returns CDR1 SGDLS and CDR2 YYNGEE. Trimming took 5 bases from V and 8 from J, leaving 17 bases between them. The CDR3 region has the DNA TGTGCCAGCAGTTCCAGAGGGGGTGGGGATGAGCAGTTCTTC. Translation gives CASSSRGGGDEQFF.

The rearrangement links TRBV9 to TRBJ1-2; 8 bases agree with TRBD1. The germline V gene encodes CDR1 SGDLS and CDR2 YYNGEE. The V gene end was trimmed by 0 bases and the J gene end by 2 bases; junction bases not matched to a gene: 9. This CDR3 is 17 amino acids long. CDR3 sequence (DNA): TGTGCCAGCAGCGTAGCCCCGGACAGGGTGGAAAACTATGGCTACACCTTC. Its translation: CASSVAPDRVENYGYTF. Based on the CDR3 plus reference TRBV9 and TRBJ1-2, the full variable domain is DSGVTQTPKHLITATGQRVTLRCSPRSGDLSVYWYQQSLDQGLQFLIQYYNGEERAKGNILERFSAQQFPDLHSELNLSSLELGDSALYFCASSVAPDRVENYGYTFGSGTRLTVV.

A single count supports this clone. This chain joins TRBV29-1 and TRBJ2-1; 11 bases match TRBD2. CDR1 SQVTM and CDR2 ANQGSEA come from the germline V gene. This CDR3 has 15 residues. V lost 1 base, J lost 3 bases, and 2 bases stayed unmatched. The CDR3 reads CSVEGGTSGYNEQFF. The CDR3 DNA reads as TGCAGCGTTGAAGGGGGGACTAGCGGCTACAATGAGCAGTTCTTC.

As for this clone: Different DNA sequences within this sample yield the same CDR3. The chain is built from TRBV30 and TRBJ1-1; D is uncertain. This CDR3 is 13 amino acids long. Trimming shortened V by 1 base and J by 2 bases, and 8 bases separated the two germline ends. From germline, CDR1 is GTSNPN and CDR2 SVGIG (reference sequence). CDR3 nucleotides: TGTGCCTGGAGTGCGACGGTAAACACTGAAGCTTTCTTT. It translates to CAWSATVNTEAFF.

This sequence joins TRBV28 and TRBJ2-5; D gene uncertain. The CDR3 covers 11 residues. V was trimmed by 2 bases and J by 5 bases, leaving 3 bases between them. Germline assignment: CDR1 MDHEN and CDR2 SYDVKM. For the CDR3, the DNA is TGTGCCAGCAGTTTAGAGGAGACCCAGTACTTC. Its translation is CASSLEETQYF.

The rearrangement links TRBV6-1 to TRBJ2-1; 10 bases match TRBD1. The CDR3 consists of 15 residues. The germline V gene encodes CDR1 MNHNS and CDR2 SASEGT. The V gene end was trimmed by 7 bases and the J gene end by 7 bases; junction bases not matched to a gene: 10. In nucleotides, the CDR3 is TGTGCCAGCACCCTCCGGACAGGGGGAGGAAATGAGCAGTTCTTC. This encodes CASTLRTGGGNEQFF.

The chain is built from TRBV28 and TRBJ2-5; 7 positions agree with TRBD1. TRBJ2-7 matches the DNA end more closely, so the J call is doubtful. There are 14 residues in the CDR3. Germline assignment: CDR1 MDHEN and CDR2 SYDVKM. The CDR3, as DNA: TGTGCCAGCAGCTACCAACAGGGGTCCTACGAGCAGTACTTC. It specifies CASSYQQGSYEQYF.

The rearrangement uses TRBV11-2 and TRBJ2-3; 7 bases line up with TRBD2. The germline V gene encodes CDR1 SGHAT and CDR2 FQNNGV. CDR3 size: 13 residues. V was clipped by 4 bases and J by 6 bases; unmatched bases: 4. The CDR3 DNA sequence: TGTGCCAGCAGCTGGGCGGGAGAGGATACGCAGTATTTT. This translates into CASSWAGEDTQYF.

The chain carries TRBV28 and TRBJ2-1; D call uncertain. Germline V gene data show CDR1 as MDHEN and CDR2 as SYDVKM. Between the trimmed V and J ends, which lost 4 bases and 6 bases, there was a span of 4 bases. The CDR3 length is 11 residues. CDR3: CASSSGNEQFF. DNA of the CDR3: TGTGCCAGCAGTTCGGGCAATGAGCAGTTCTTC.

Only one count was recorded for this clone. This chain uses TRBV7-9 with TRBJ2-5, with D perhaps matching TRBD1 (6 bases). The germline V gene has CDR1 SEHNR and CDR2 FQNEAQ (reference sequence). Trimming took 2 bases from V and 5 from J, leaving 12 bases between them. This CDR3 is built from 14 residues. For the CDR3, the DNA is TGTGCCAGCAGCTTATGGCAGGGGTGGGAGACCCAGTACTTC. Its protein is CASSLWQGWETQYF.

V usage is TRBV4-3 and J usage is TRBJ1-1, with D possibly TRBD1 on 5 matching bases. This CDR3 spans 16 amino acids. Germline CDR1 is LGHNA and CDR2 is YSLEER. V was clipped by 0 bases and J by 0 bases, with 11 bases between them. CDR3 coding DNA: TGCGCCAGCAGCCAAGATCCCGGGACCTTGAACACTGAAGCTTTCTTT. Encoded protein: CASSQDPGTLNTEAFF.

This clone was seen a single time. The chain couples TRBV19 to TRBJ2-1; 7 positions match TRBD2. Germline loops: CDR1 LNHDA, CDR2 SQIVND (reference sequence). The CDR3 spans 15 residues. V was pared by 3 bases and J by 2 bases, with 4 bases of the junction left unmatched. DNA for the CDR3: TGTGCCAGTAGTATTGGGGGGGTTCCCTACAATGAGCAGTTCTTC. Its protein is CASSIGGVPYNEQFF.